The table lists the clone carrying this T cell receptor (beta chain) with a count of one. It may be a read error: a sequence one base away is much more abundant. With V trimmed by 0 bases and J by 2 bases, 0 bases remained unmatched. The CDR3 contains 14 residues. Per germline, CDR1 SGHTS and CDR2 YDEGEE. This sample is part of a study of blood T cell repertoires in COVID-19. Sequenced by immunoSEQ multiplex PCR; TCRdb stores in-frame clones only, minus some. The sample includes 150,000 to 200,000 clones, roughly 79% of them seen just once. This receptor was identified in a woman of 80 years or more with COVID-19, enrolled during active disease. The chain has TRBV5-8 and TRBJ2-7, with 9 bases that match TRBD1. The sequenced material came from peripheral blood. The CDR3 here is CASSLGQGAYEQYF. Here the CDR3 DNA reads TGTGCCAGCAGCTTGGGACAGGGGGCCTACGAGCAGTACTTC.